This T cell receptor beta chain is from a study of blood T cell repertoires in COVID-19. Across the study: The cDNA or gDNA used as material had been derived from T cells, B-cell-depleted T cells, or PBMCs.

The data were produced by immunoSEQ multiplex PCR, yet TCRdb's version contains in-frame clones alone and is incomplete. The sample has 450,000 to 500,000 clones; 88% are singletons. Source material: PBMCs or T cells enriched from blood (not recorded which). The sequence was obtained from a woman aged 60-75 years who had recovered from COVID-19.

The CDR3 sequence is CASSQGRTGFSYEQYF. The DNA for the CDR3 is TGCGCCAGCAGCCAGGGGAGGACAGGGTTTTCCTACGAGCAGTACTTC. The chain couples TRBV4-1 to TRBJ2-7; 8 bases fit TRBD1. The CDR3 is 16 residues long. V shed 3 bases, J shed 1 base, and the junction held 8 bases outside the gene matches. Germline loops: CDR1 MGHRA, CDR2 YSYEKL.